This T cell receptor (beta chain) stems from a study of shared clonotypes between healthy human individuals. Whole-study results and caveats: Several donors held about 5% of naive CD4 clonotypes in common. Generally, naive subsets came out with larger estimated richness than memory subsets.

On this clone itself: What it recognizes is unknown.

In the original processing: For the immunoSEQ data, sequences were junction-only without quality scores, so filtering differed. Repertoires were generated with immunoSEQ multiplex PCR, while TCRdb's copy carries only in-frame clones and drops some. V, J and clone size reflect that table, while D and trimming were determined from the DNA. This table has approximately 2,000,000 clones, around 92% appearing once. This CDR3 is 14 amino acids long. The germline V and J ends were trimmed by 7 bases and 0 bases, with 11 bases remaining between them. Germline-derived CDR1 and CDR2 are WSHSY and SAAADI. This chain connects TRBV10-2 to TRBJ2-3; D remains ambiguous. The source is a young man in good health. Some clones in this sample may be carry-over from other donors' samples. Sequencing was performed on naive CD4+ T cells from PBMCs. The subset was: CD45RA+ positively selected. The chain's CDR3 is CASKYDFSTDTQYF. Written as DNA, the CDR3 is TGCGCCAGCAAATACGACTTCAGCACAGATACGCAGTATTTT.